The source of this T cell receptor beta chain is a study of blood T cell repertoires in COVID-19. The data were produced by immunoSEQ multiplex PCR, yet TCRdb's version contains in-frame clones alone and is incomplete. The sample includes approximately 250,000 clones, roughly 86% seen only once; the top ten take approximately 5.5%. This CDR3 spans 13 amino acids. Unmatched junction bases numbered 6, after V lost 1 base and J lost 13 bases. The germline gives CDR1 SGHNT, CDR2 YENEEA. Sequencing was carried out using peripheral blood. This clonotype was sampled from a woman older than 75 with COVID-19, enrolled during active disease. The chain employs TRBV11-3 and TRBJ2-4, with 8 bases lining up with TRBD1. This CDR3 is CASSLGPGTGQYF. The CDR3 DNA follows: TGTGCCAGCAGCTTAGGCCCCGGGACAGGACAGTACTTC.